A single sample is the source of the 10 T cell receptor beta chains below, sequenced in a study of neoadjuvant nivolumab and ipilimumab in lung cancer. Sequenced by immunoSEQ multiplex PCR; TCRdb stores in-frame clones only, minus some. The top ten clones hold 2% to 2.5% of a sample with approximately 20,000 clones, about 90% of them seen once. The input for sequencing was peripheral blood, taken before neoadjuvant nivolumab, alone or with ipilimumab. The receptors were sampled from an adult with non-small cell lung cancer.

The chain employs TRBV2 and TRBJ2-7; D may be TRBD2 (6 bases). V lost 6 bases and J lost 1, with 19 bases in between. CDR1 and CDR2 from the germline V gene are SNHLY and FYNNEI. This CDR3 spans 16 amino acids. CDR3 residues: CASRSPRDSPSYEQYF. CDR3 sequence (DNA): TGTGCCAGCAGATCCCCCCGGGACTCCCCATCCTACGAGCAGTACTTC.

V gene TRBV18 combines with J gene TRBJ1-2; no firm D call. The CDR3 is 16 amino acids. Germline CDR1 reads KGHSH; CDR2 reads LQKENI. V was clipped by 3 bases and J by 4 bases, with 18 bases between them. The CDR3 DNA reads TGTGCCAGCTCACCGGGAGACAAGGGAGCGGTCTATGGCTACACCTTC. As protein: CASSPGDKGAVYGYTF.

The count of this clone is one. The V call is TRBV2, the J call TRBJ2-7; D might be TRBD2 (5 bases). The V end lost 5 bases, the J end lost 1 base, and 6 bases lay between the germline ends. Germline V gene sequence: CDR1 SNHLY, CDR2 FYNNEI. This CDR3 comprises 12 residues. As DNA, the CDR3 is TGTGCCAGCAGTCGGGATTCCTACGAGCAGTACTTC. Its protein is CASSRDSYEQYF.

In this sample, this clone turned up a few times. The CDR3 sequence is CASILVETQYF. CDR3 DNA sequence: TGTGCCAGCATTCTGGTGGAGACCCAGTACTTC. V is TRBV2 and J is TRBJ2-5; D uncertain. This CDR3 spans 11 amino acids. V was cut by 7 bases and J by 5 bases, with 8 bases left in between. In germline, CDR1 is SNHLY, CDR2 FYNNEI.

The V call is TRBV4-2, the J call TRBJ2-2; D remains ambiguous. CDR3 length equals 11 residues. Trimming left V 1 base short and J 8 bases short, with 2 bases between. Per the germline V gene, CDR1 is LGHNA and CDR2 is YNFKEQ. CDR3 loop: CASSQGGELFF. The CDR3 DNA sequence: TGTGCCAGCAGCCAAGGAGGGGAGCTGTTTTTT.

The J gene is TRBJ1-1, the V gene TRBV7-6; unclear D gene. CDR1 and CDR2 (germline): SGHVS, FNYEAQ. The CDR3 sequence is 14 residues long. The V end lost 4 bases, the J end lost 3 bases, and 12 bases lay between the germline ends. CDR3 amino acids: CASSSTSWDTEAFF. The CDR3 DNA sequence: TGTGCCAGCAGCTCGACATCTTGGGACACTGAAGCTTTCTTT. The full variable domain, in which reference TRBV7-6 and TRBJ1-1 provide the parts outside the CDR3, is GAGVSQSPRYKVTKRGQDVALRCDPISGHVSLYWYRQALGQGPEFLTYFNYEAQQDKSGLPNDRFSAERPEGSISTLTIQRTEQRDSAMYRCASSSTSWDTEAFFGQGTRLTVV.

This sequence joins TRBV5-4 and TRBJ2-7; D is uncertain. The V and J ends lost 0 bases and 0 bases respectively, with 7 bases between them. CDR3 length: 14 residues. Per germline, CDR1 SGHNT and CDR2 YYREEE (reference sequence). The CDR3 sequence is CASSLETSSYEQYF. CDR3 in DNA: TGTGCCAGCAGCTTGGAGACGAGCTCCTACGAGCAGTACTTC.

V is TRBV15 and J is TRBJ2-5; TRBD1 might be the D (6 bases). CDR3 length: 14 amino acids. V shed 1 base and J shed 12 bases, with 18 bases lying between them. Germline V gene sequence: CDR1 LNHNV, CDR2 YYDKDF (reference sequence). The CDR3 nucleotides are TGTGCCACCAGCAGAGGGACAGCCAAATTGGTAGAGTACTTC. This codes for CATSRGTAKLVEYF.

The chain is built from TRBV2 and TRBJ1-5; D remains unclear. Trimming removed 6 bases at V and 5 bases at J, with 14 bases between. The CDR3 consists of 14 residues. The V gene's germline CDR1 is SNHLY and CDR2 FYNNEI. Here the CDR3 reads CASRLHGTDQPQHF. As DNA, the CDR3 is TGTGCCAGCAGATTGCACGGAACTGATCAGCCCCAGCATTTT.

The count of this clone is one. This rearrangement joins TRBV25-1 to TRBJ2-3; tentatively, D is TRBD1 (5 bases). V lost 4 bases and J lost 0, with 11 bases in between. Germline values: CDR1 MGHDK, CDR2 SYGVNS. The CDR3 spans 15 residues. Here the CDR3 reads CASSGLRVSTDTQYF. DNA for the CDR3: TGTGCCAGCAGTGGTCTCAGGGTCAGCACAGATACGCAGTATTTT.